This T cell receptor (beta chain) stems from a study of vaccination effects on CD4 cells after COVID-19 (dated by TCRdb to 2021 to 2024). Background on the whole study: In the ViraFEST assay, PBMC were stimulated with viral peptide pools, and TCR sequencing was then used to find antigen-specific CD4+ T cell clonotypes based on their expansion. Post-vaccine samples across the study were collected a median of 72 days after the second dose, with a range of 14 to 241. Roughly 1.9 million PBMC per well were cultured with about 9 ug/ml peptides in IMDM containing approximately 4.6% human AB serum, 8.5 to 10 IU/ml IL-2 and gentamicin. The study compared SARS-CoV-2 spike-specific CD4+ TCR repertoires before and after mRNA vaccination in COVID-19 convalescent patients and infection-naive vaccine recipients. A total of 9 to 11 COVID-19 convalescent patients and a handful of SARS-CoV-2-naive healthy vaccine recipients were included in the full study. Cultures from other donors in the study were sequenced using the Oncomine TCR Beta short-read assay on an Illumina iSeq 100.

After more than 9 days of culture, CD4+ T cells were isolated with the EasySep CD4+ T cell isolation kit. Two doses of either the BNT162b2 or the mRNA-1273 mRNA SARS-CoV-2 vaccine were administered to participants. Negative nucleocapsid antibody results before and after vaccination confirmed that the healthy vaccine recipients had no prior SARS-CoV-2 infection. On days 3 and 7, half of the culture medium was replaced with fresh IL-2-containing medium. Unless noted otherwise, every peptide stimulation condition was cultured in triplicate wells. Using Ficoll-Paque Plus gradient centrifugation, PBMC were separated from whole blood and then either used fresh or cryopreserved at -140C. Genomic DNA was extracted from cultured CD4+ T cells with the QIAamp micro DNA kit. Here is what the overall study found, with its caveats: The study was limited by a small number of convalescent patients, and early post-infection timepoints were lacking. At late post-vaccination timepoints, both infection-induced and vaccine-induced clones showed marked clonal contraction, consistent with waning T cell responses. In healthy vaccine recipients, vaccine-induced clones were almost all SARS-CoV-2 mono-reactive, with only 1 of 255 being cross-reactive with common cold coronaviruses.

The sample holds one count of this clone. Which antigen it targets is not known. It has no much larger one-base neighbor in the sample; base qualities were not kept. The library was made by the immunoSEQ multiplex PCR assay. DNA from the CD4+ T cells that had been cultured and isolated underwent TCR beta CDR3 sequencing. The authors' analysis ran thus. Non-productive TCR sequences were discarded, and reads were trimmed to the CDR3 region, with only CDR3s of 7 or more amino acids retained. Antigen-specific clonotypes were identified with the MANAFEST web app by comparing expansion in peptide wells against reference cultures. To count as positive, a clone had to show expansion at FDR<0.05 compared with the reference and with all other wells, an odds ratio above 5, and a frequency above 0.1% in two replicate wells. Cross-reactive clonotypes were defined as significantly expanded in SARS-CoV-2 spike wells and in at least one common cold coronavirus spike condition. Using the stringdist R package, CDR3 similarity was measured by Levenshtein distance, and unrooted trees were constructed with ape in R 3.6.1. Drawn from immuneACCESS, this table holds only the in-frame rearrangements with V and J called that TCRdb kept. Clones are partly lost; checked studies trace under half to an unresolved V gene and leave the rest unexplained. V and J calls and clone size are those listed in that table; D and trimming were worked out from the DNA. The sample table lists 50,000 to 80,000 clones, over 75% of them with a count of one. Over 2% of the sample comes from the top ten.

CDR1 and CDR2 are read off the germline V gene as KGHSH and LQKENI. V gives up 2 bases and J gives up 2 bases, and the segment between their germline ends measures 7 bases. Inclusive of the bounding cysteine and phenylalanine, the CDR3 is 14 residues long. Of all the DNA, just the CDR3 is kept, 42 bases in frame from base 1. Sequences were derived from CD4+ T cells from PBMCs cultured without peptide, sampled after COVID-19 vaccination. The rearranged segments are TRBV18 and TRBJ1-5; no D gene is confidently identified. The clonotype comes from a human donor who received a COVID-19 vaccine. The CDR3: CASSPKEGNQPQHF. Read as DNA, the sequence is TGTGCCAGCTCACCAAAGGAAGGCAATCAGCCCCAGCATTTT.